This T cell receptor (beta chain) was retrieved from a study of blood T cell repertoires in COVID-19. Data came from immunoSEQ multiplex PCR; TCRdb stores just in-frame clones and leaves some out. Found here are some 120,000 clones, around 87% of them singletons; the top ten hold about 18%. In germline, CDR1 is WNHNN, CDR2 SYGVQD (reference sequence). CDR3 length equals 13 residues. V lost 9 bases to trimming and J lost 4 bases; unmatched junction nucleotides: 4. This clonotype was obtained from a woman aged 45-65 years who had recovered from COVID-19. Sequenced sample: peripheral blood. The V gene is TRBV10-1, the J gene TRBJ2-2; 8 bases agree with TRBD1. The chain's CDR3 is CASSTGVTGELFF. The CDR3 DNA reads TGCGCCAGTTCGACAGGGGTCACCGGGGAGCTGTTTTTT.